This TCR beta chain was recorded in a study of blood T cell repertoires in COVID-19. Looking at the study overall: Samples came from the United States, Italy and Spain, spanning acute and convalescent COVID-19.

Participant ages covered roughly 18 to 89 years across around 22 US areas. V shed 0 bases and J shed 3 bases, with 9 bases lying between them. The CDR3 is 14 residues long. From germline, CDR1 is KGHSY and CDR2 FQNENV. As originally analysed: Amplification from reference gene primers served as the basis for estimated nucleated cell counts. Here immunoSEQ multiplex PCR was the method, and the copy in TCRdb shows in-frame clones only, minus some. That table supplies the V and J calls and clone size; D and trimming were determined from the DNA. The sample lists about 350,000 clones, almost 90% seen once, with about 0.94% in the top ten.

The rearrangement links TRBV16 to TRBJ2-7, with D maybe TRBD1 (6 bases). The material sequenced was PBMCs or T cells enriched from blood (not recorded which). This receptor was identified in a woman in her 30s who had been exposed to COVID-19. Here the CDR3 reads CASSQSSTGYEQYF. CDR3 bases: TGTGCCAGCAGCCAATCCTCGACAGGCTACGAGCAGTACTTC.